Below are 27 T cell receptor beta chains sequenced from a single sample in a study of blood T cell repertoires in COVID-19. Profiling relied on immunoSEQ multiplex PCR, and the TCRdb table lists in-frame clones only, not all of them. The sample yields fewer than 40,000 clones, just under 80% seen once. The specimen was peripheral blood. Receptor source: a man between 60 and 75 years old with acute or convalescent COVID-19.

V usage is TRBV21-1 and J usage is TRBJ1-5. TRBV21-1 is annotated as a pseudogene. CDR3 length equals 18 residues. DNA of the CDR3: TGTGCCAGCAGCAAAGATGTGGCGGGCACCTATAGCAATCAGCCCCAGCATTTT. It is translated as CASSKDVAGTYSNQPQHF.

CDR3 region: CASSTWTGGLEQFF. CDR3 coding DNA: TGTGCCAGCAGTACATGGACAGGGGGCTTAGAGCAGTTCTTC. The chain uses TRBV6-5 and TRBJ2-1; 11 bases fit TRBD1. The germline CDR1 and CDR2 sequences are MNHEY and SVGAGI. The J segment lost 10 bases and the V segment lost 5 bases, leaving 7 bases of the junction unmatched. The CDR3 loop spans 14 amino acids.

This clone was observed a few times. CDR3 coding DNA: TGTGCCAGCAGCTTCAGGCGGGAGGAGCGCTACGAGCAGTACTTC. This codes for CASSFRREERYEQYF. This chain joins TRBV7-2 and TRBJ2-7; 8 bases align to TRBD2. The CDR3 loop spans 15 amino acids. V shed 3 bases, J shed 3 bases, and the junction held 7 bases outside the gene matches. Germline CDR1 and CDR2: SGHTA and FQGNSA.

The chain recombines TRBV28 with TRBJ1-2; no firm D call. CDR3 length: 11 residues. Trimming removed 3 bases from V and 6 bases from J, with 5 bases in between. Germline CDR1 is MDHEN and CDR2 is SYDVKM. CDR3 DNA: TGTGCCAGCAGTTTGTATAATGGCTACACCTTC. It translates to CASSLYNGYTF.

This chain connects TRBV5-1 to TRBJ2-3, with 10 nucleotides matching TRBD2. Germline V gives CDR1 SGHRS, CDR2 YFSETQ. J gave up 0 bases and V 4 bases, and 5 bases lay outside the gene matches. The CDR3 has 16 amino acids. In DNA form, the CDR3 reads TGCGCCAGCAGCATAGGGACTAGCGTCAGCACAGATACGCAGTATTTT. It translates to CASSIGTSVSTDTQYF.

This chain connects TRBV13 to TRBJ2-6, with a weak D call TRBD2 (6 bases). The V gene's germline CDR1 is PRHDT and CDR2 FYEKMQ (reference sequence). V lost 4 bases, J lost 2 bases, and 9 bases lay in between. This CDR3 is 15 amino acids long. CDR3 sequence (DNA): TGTGCCAGCAGCTGGGGGGAGGCTGGGGCCAACGTCCTGACTTTC. Its translation: CASSWGEAGANVLTF. Using reference TRBV13 and TRBJ2-6 for the parts outside the CDR3, the full variable domain is AAGVIQSPRHLIKEKRETATLKCYPIPRHDTVYWYQQGPGQDPQFLISFYEKMQSDKGSIPDRFSAQQFSDYHSELNMSSLELGDSALYFCASSWGEAGANVLTFGAGSRLTVL.

This chain connects TRBV5-1 to TRBJ2-3, with TRBD2 matching over 10 bases. The CDR3 runs 15 residues. The J segment lost 4 bases and the V segment lost 2 bases, leaving 4 bases of the junction unmatched. Germline V gives CDR1 SGHRS, CDR2 YFSETQ. In nucleotides, the CDR3 is TGCGCCAGCAGCTTATCTAGCGGGAGTGCAGATACGCAGTATTTT. As protein: CASSLSSGSADTQYF.

Only a few counts were recorded for this clone. The chain recombines TRBV6-1 with TRBJ1-4; D uncertain. The germline CDR1 and CDR2 sequences are MNHNS and SASEGT. This CDR3 has 14 amino acids. The V and J ends lost 3 bases and 5 bases respectively, with 10 bases between them. In DNA, the CDR3 is TGTGCCAGCAGTGATTGGCAGTCAAATGAAAAACTGTTTTTT. Translating it yields CASSDWQSNEKLFF.

The chain is built from TRBV18 and TRBJ1-6; 11 bases fit TRBD1. There are 17 residues in the CDR3. V lost 3 bases and J lost 8; bases outside the gene matches: 9. Germline V gives CDR1 KGHSH, CDR2 LQKENI. This CDR3 reads CASSPARTGGNDSPLHF. CDR3 DNA: TGTGCCAGCTCACCTGCGAGGACAGGGGGCAATGATTCACCCCTCCACTTT.

This clone has just one count. The rearrangement joins TRBV11-2 to TRBJ2-7; D is unresolved. The CDR3 extends over 13 amino acids. Trimming took off 1 base at V and 6 bases at J, with 10 bases between the two ends. Germline assignment: CDR1 SGHAT and CDR2 FQNNGV. The CDR3 region is CASSLAPVGEQYF. CDR3 bases: TGTGCCAGCAGCTTAGCCCCGGTCGGCGAGCAGTACTTC.

The chain combines TRBV11-3 with TRBJ2-1, with 13 bases aligning to TRBD2. Germline V lookup: CDR1 SGHNT, CDR2 YENEEA. Trimming at V came to 2 bases and at J to 9 bases, leaving 10 bases not matched to a gene. The CDR3 runs 17 residues. In nucleotides, the CDR3 is TGTGCCAGCAGCTTACTACGAGGGAGACTAGCGGGAGGTGAGCAGTTCTTC. This translates into CASSLLRGRLAGGEQFF.

The gene calls are TRBV6-5 and TRBJ2-3, with a weak D call TRBD1 (6 bases). Germline V CDR1 and CDR2: MNHEY, SVGAGI. The V gene lost 6 bases and the J gene lost 1 base, with 14 bases spanning the gap. The CDR3 runs to 15 residues. CDR3 DNA sequence: TGTGCCAGCAGGGTACCAGGGGTCGGCACAGATACGCAGTATTTT. Encoded protein: CASRVPGVGTDTQYF.

The chain is built from TRBV28 and TRBJ1-5; D possibly corresponds to TRBD1 (6 bases). The germline CDR1 and CDR2 sequences are MDHEN and SYDVKM. This CDR3 has 16 amino acids. The V end lost 1 base, the J end lost 2 bases, and 12 bases lay between the germline ends. The CDR3 nucleotides read TGTGCCAGCAGTTTATTTGGGGGGGCGGGCAATCAGCCCCAGCATTTT. Its translation: CASSLFGGAGNQPQHF.

This chain links TRBV10-3 with TRBJ2-3; weak D call: TRBD1 (5 bases). This CDR3 has 11 residues. CDR1 is ENHRY and CDR2 is SYGVKD in the germline V gene. V was pared by 10 bases and J by 0 bases, with 5 bases between. CDR3 amino acids: CATGSTDTQYF. The CDR3 region has the DNA TGTGCCACAGGGAGCACAGATACGCAGTATTTT.

The sample holds a few counts of this clone. The chain links TRBV11-3 to TRBJ2-7, with TRBD1 matching over 7 bases. Unmatched junction bases numbered 5, after V lost 3 bases and J lost 3 bases. This CDR3 comprises 14 residues. Looked up from germline, CDR1 is SGHNT and CDR2 is YENEEA. As DNA, the CDR3 is TGTGCCAGCAGCTTGGGACAGACTATCTACGAGCAGTACTTC. It codes for CASSLGQTIYEQYF. Complete variable domain (other parts from reference TRBV11-3 and TRBJ2-7): EAGVVQSPRYKIIEKKQPVAFWCNPISGHNTLYWYLQNLGQGPELLIRYENEEAVDDSQLPKDRFSAERLKGVDSTLKIQPAELGDSAVYLCASSLGQTIYEQYFGPGTRLTVT.

Only a few counts were recorded for this clone. The chain employs TRBV21-1 and TRBJ1-3. TRBV21-1 is an annotated pseudogene. There are 15 residues in the CDR3. The CDR3 region is CASIPRRAPGNTIYF. Here the CDR3 DNA reads TGTGCCAGCATCCCCCGGAGGGCCCCTGGAAACACCATATATTTT.

The gene calls are TRBV12-5 and TRBJ2-2, with 8 bases matching TRBD1. CDR1 is LGHNT, CDR2 FRNRAP, per germline. The CDR3 covers 16 residues. With V trimmed by 3 bases and J by 4 bases, 7 bases remained unmatched. CDR3 in amino acids: CASGFAMTGATGELFF. Written as DNA, the CDR3 is TGTGCTAGTGGTTTCGCCATGACAGGGGCCACCGGGGAGCTGTTTTTT.

The chain links TRBV5-1 to TRBJ2-4; maybe TRBD2 (5 bases). This CDR3 has 16 residues. V lost 3 bases to trimming and J lost 0 bases, with 13 bases between them. Per the germline V gene, CDR1 is SGHRS and CDR2 is YFSETQ. The CDR3 nucleotides read TGCGCCAGCAGCTCCGGACTGCCCCTAGCCAAAAACATTCAGTACTTC. Translated: CASSSGLPLAKNIQYF.

This clone appeared once. The V gene is TRBV5-1, the J gene TRBJ2-3, with TRBD2 identical over 8 bases. Germline CDR1 SGHRS, CDR2 YFSETQ. V shed 0 bases and J 5 bases; nucleotides not matched to a gene: 2. The CDR3 is made up of 14 amino acids. For the CDR3, the DNA is TGCGCCAGCAGCTTGGAGCGGGAGATAGATACGCAGTATTTT. This sequence encodes CASSLEREIDTQYF.

The J gene is TRBJ2-7, the V gene TRBV7-2; 11 bases align to TRBD1. CDR1 SGHTA and CDR2 FQGNSA come from the germline V gene. There are 13 residues in the CDR3. V gave up 6 bases and J gave up 4 bases; unmatched junction bases: 2. The CDR3 here is CASRGQGAYEQYF. CDR3 coding DNA: TGTGCCAGCAGAGGACAGGGGGCGTACGAGCAGTACTTC.

V usage is TRBV5-4 and J usage is TRBJ2-1, with D maybe TRBD2 (5 bases). CDR3 length: 13 residues. V lost 2 bases and J lost 8, with 11 bases in between. Germline-derived CDR1 and CDR2 are SGHNT and YYREEE (reference sequence). The CDR3 DNA follows: TGTGCCAGCAGCTTAGCGAGGGCCGATGAGCAGTTCTTC. Its translation: CASSLARADEQFF.

A remark on this clone: Within the sample, other DNA sequences also encode this same CDR3. This rearrangement joins TRBV3-1 (or the pseudogene TRBV3-2) to TRBJ2-7; TRBD2 matches 7 bases. The CDR3 is 13 residues long. Germline loops: CDR1 LGHDT, CDR2 YNNKEL (reference sequence). Trimming at V came to 10 bases and at J to 0 bases, leaving 6 bases not matched to a gene. The CDR3 nucleotides read TGTGCCACCTCTAGCGGAGGCTCCTACGAGCAGTACTTC. Translated: CATSSGGSYEQYF.

The chain employs TRBV4-2 and TRBJ2-7; D gene uncertain. Germline loops: CDR1 LGHNA, CDR2 YNFKEQ. Trimming cost V 1 base and J 4 bases, with 17 bases left between them. CDR3 length: 16 residues. The CDR3 sequence: CASSQVVSQVPYEQYF. The CDR3 DNA follows: TGTGCCAGCAGCCAAGTCGTTTCCCAGGTGCCTTACGAGCAGTACTTC.

This clone was seen only once. The chain uses TRBV5-5 and TRBJ2-5; D unresolved. The V gene lost 2 bases and the J gene lost 5 bases, with 13 bases spanning the gap. This CDR3 is 14 amino acids long. Per germline, CDR1 SGHKS and CDR2 YYEKEE (reference sequence). CDR3 amino acids: CASSFSFSMETQYF. The CDR3 DNA reads TGTGCCAGCAGCTTCAGTTTTTCGATGGAGACCCAGTACTTC.

V is TRBV27 and J is TRBJ2-6, with D perhaps matching TRBD1 (5 bases). From germline, CDR1 is MNHEY and CDR2 SMNVEV (reference sequence). The CDR3 loop spans 15 amino acids. V was trimmed by 6 bases and J by 0 bases, leaving 9 bases between them. CDR3 sequence reads: CASRHTGSGANVLTF. In DNA form, the CDR3 reads TGTGCCAGCAGGCATACAGGCTCTGGGGCCAACGTCCTGACTTTC.

The chain uses TRBV14 and TRBJ2-2, with 14 bases identical to TRBD2. The germline V gene has CDR1 SGHDN and CDR2 FVKESK. The V segment lost 3 bases and the J segment 5 bases; nucleotides outside the gene matches: 14. CDR3 length: 20 amino acids. CDR3 sequence: CASSHRGRGTSGSRTGELFF. CDR3 coding DNA: TGTGCCAGCAGCCACAGGGGAAGAGGGACTAGCGGGAGTCGGACCGGGGAGCTGTTTTTT.

V and J are TRBV5-1 and TRBJ2-1; D call uncertain. V lost 7 bases, J lost 4 bases, and 6 bases lay in between. This CDR3 comprises 11 residues. The germline gives CDR1 SGHRS, CDR2 YFSETQ. CDR3 loop: CASSHYNEQFF. CDR3 coding DNA: TGCGCCAGCTCCCATTACAATGAGCAGTTCTTC.